This T cell receptor beta chain comes out of a study of T cell repertoires in cytomegalovirus infection. Overall study results and limits: Ex vivo, HLA-C-restricted CMV-specific TCR beta clonotypes prevailed over the rest of the response. Of the TCR beta families, the public ones yielded a cumulative frequency that identified carriers of CMV plus the relevant HLA.

Per germline, CDR1 SGHTA and CDR2 FQGNSA. This CDR3 has 13 residues. Trimming pared 5 bases from V and 5 bases from J, leaving 7 bases between. TCRdb called the reads again in MiXCR, with one record for every CDR3 protein. The sample consists of more than 150,000 distinct CDR3 sequences, about 21% of them appearing once. By sample share, this clonotype is medium-sized. Antigen unknown. The TCR comes from a human donor in good health (CMV status not recorded). Some clones in this sample may be carry-over from other donors' samples. The rearrangement joins TRBV7-2 to TRBJ2-6, with a weak D call TRBD2 (5 bases). The sample taken for sequencing was PBMCs. The CDR3 DNA is TGTGCCAGCAGCGGCGGGTGGGCCAACGTCCTGACTTTC. This codes for CASSGGWANVLTF.